These T cell receptor beta chains were read from a single sample in a study of monozygotic twins with inflammatory bowel disease. TCRdb re-called the 5' RACE reads; one entry per CDR3 protein, DNA not given. This listing includes 150,000 to 200,000 distinct CDR3 sequences. Sequencing input: blood. All receptors come from a human donor with ulcerative colitis or Crohn's disease, or a healthy co-twin of an affected twin (not recorded which). CDR3s include the opening cysteine and the closing phenylalanine or tryptophan.

cdr3_aa cdr3_length j_call v_call
CASSQDRDPRDEQFF 15 TRBJ2-1 TRBV4-3
CASSLRAGVSGNEQFF 16 TRBJ2-1 TRBV5-1
CASSTPSVLTAGNTIYF 17 TRBJ1-3 TRBV7-9
CASSLVGGGDYGYTF 15 TRBJ1-2 TRBV5-1
CASSSPGGTSHYEQYF 16 TRBJ2-7 TRBV7-9
CASRTDRQTGELFF 14 TRBJ2-2 TRBV10-1
CASSVAVLVPGSEQFF 16 TRBJ2-1 TRBV9
CASSLGHIGTTPYEQYF 17 TRBJ2-7 TRBV28
CASSYLWGGTLLNQPQHF 18 TRBJ1-5 TRBV6-2/TRBV6-3
CASSPQYNEAFF 12 TRBJ1-1 TRBV11-2
CASSPYTGRETQYF 14 TRBJ2-5 TRBV4-1